Listed below are T cell receptor beta chains from one sample, sequenced in a study of tumor and adjacent non-tumor tissue in lung cancer. TCRdb ran MiXCR on the multiplex PCR reads and lists one entry per CDR3 protein. The sample shows fewer than 100,000 distinct CDR3 sequences, about two thirds of them seen only once. The sequenced sample consisted of lung tumor tissue. The source is a woman aged 40 to 55 with non-small cell lung cancer. CDR3s include the opening cysteine and the closing phenylalanine or tryptophan. The D gene is left open where the match is weak. Only part of the rows carry a size: once, few, many, or a class if the clone is expanded.

d_call | clone_size | j_call | v_call | cdr3_aa | cdr3_nt
- | few | TRBJ2-3 | TRBV28 | CANSIQGYTDTQYF | TGTGCCAACAGTATCCAGGGTTACACAGATACGCAGTATTTT
- | - | TRBJ1-6 | TRBV6-1 | CASSVYSSSYNSALHF | TGTGCTAGCAGTGTCTACTCGAGCTCCTATAATTCAGCCCTCCACTTT
TRBD1 | few | TRBJ2-5 | TRBV7-9 | CASSSYGTEETQYF | TGTGCCAGCAGTTCTTACGGGACAGAAGAGACCCAGTACTTC
- | few | TRBJ2-7 | TRBV29-1 | CSVEESRAGYEQYF | TGCAGCGTTGAGGAGAGTAGGGCCGGCTACGAGCAGTACTTC
- | many | TRBJ2-3 | TRBV7-8 | CASSLFGGAITDTQYF | TGTGCCAGCAGCTTATTTGGGGGGGCGATCACAGATACGCAGTATTTT
- | - | TRBJ2-5 | TRBV10-3 | CTISESASVETQHF | TGTACCATCAGTGAGTCTGCTAGCGTAGAGACCCAACACTTC
- | few | TRBJ1-5 | TRBV20-1 | CSTRAAGRYDQPQHF | TGCAGTACTAGAGCCGCCGGACGGTATGATCAGCCCCAGCATTTT
- | - | TRBJ2-5 | TRBV6-1 | CVSTGGTAMQETQHF | TGTGTCAGCACCGGAGGGACAGCTATGCAAGAGACCCAGCACTTC
TRBD1 | - | TRBJ2-7 | TRBV11-2 | CVSSLQGIEDEQYF | TGCGTCAGCAGCTTACAGGGGATAGAGGACGAGCAATACTTC
- | - | TRBJ2-1 | TRBV7-9 | CASLTGVQNEQFF | TGTGCCAGCTTAACGGGAGTCCAAAATGAGCAGTTCTTC
TRBD1 | - | TRBJ1-4 | TRBV6-6 | CASSSQSFTGTGGGSNEKLVF | TGTGCCAGCAGCTCCCAGTCCTTCACCGGGACAGGGGGCGGATCGAATGAAAAACTGGTTTTT
- | - | TRBJ1-5 | TRBV7-6 | CASSQGGGYQTQHF | TGTGCCAGTAGCCAAGGAGGGGGGTATCAGACCCAGCATTTT
- | - | TRBJ2-3 | TRBV4-2 | CTSIQEAEDTQYF | TGTACCAGCATCCAAGAGGCAGAGGATACGCAGTATTTT
- | - | TRBJ1-6 | TRBV11-2 | CANSLASGSNSPLHF | TGTGCCAACAGCTTGGCCTCGGGGAGTAATTCACCCCTCCACTTT
- | - | TRBJ1-1 | TRBV11-2 | CASGMVIHTEAFF | TGTGCCAGCGGCATGGTAATCCACACTGAAGCTTTCTTT
- | - | TRBJ1-1 | TRBV7-9 | CASSLCLGEMNTEAFF | TGTGCCAGCAGCTTATGTTTGGGAGAGATGAACACTGAAGCTTTCTTT
- | medium-sized | TRBJ2-1 | TRBV11-3 | CASSLDGYYNEQFF | TGTGCCAGCAGCTTAGACGGCTATTACAATGAGCAGTTCTTC
TRBD1 | - | TRBJ1-2 | TRBV11-2 | CANSVPQGAYGYTF | TGTGCCAACAGCGTGCCTCAGGGGGCTTATGGCTACACCTTC
- | many | TRBJ1-1 | TRBV20-1 | CSARDPAQGLEAFF | TGCAGTGCTAGAGATCCGGCCCAGGGTTTAGAGGCTTTCTTT
TRBD1 | - | TRBJ2-7 | TRBV11-2 | CASGSGTGVQYEQYF | TGTGCCAGCGGTTCCGGGACAGGGGTTCAGTACGAACAGTACTTC
- | many | TRBJ1-1 | TRBV12-3/TRBV12-4 | CASSPDQGEAFF | TGTGCCAGCAGTCCGGATCAGGGAGAAGCTTTCTTT
- | - | TRBJ1-1 | TRBV10-3 | CAISERSGNTEAFF | TGTGCCATCAGTGAGAGGTCAGGGAACACTGAAGCTTTCTTT
- | - | TRBJ2-3 | TRBV29-1 | CSVGGGLTESTDTQYF | TGCAGCGTTGGAGGGGGGCTGACAGAGAGCACAGATACGCAATATTTT
TRBD1 | once | TRBJ1-2 | TRBV11-2 | CASGSGTGLWSGYTF | TGTGCCAGCGGCTCCGGGACAGGTTTGTGGAGCGGTTACACTTTC